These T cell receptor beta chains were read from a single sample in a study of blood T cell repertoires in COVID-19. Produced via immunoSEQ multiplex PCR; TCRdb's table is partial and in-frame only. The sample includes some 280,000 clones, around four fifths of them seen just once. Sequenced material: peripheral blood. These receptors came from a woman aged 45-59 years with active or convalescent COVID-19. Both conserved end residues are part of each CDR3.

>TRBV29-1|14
CSVHPASRGDTQYF
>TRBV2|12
CASNQGNSPLHF
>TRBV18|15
CASSPRGAAPTEAFF
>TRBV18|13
CASSPSGNQPQHF
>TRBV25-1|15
CASSDWGRGRYEQYF
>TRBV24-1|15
CATSDPGQGTDTQYF
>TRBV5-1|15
CASSFRGRPTDTQYF
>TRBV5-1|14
CASSSPTRGGELFF
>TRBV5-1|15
CASSSAEGPTGELFF
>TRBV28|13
CASSLSAERVQYF
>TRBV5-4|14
CASGSGTGHNEQFF
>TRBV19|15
CASSIRGKEGETQYF
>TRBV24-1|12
CANRQPYYGYTF
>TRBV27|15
CASRGTGIGNQPQHF
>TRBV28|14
CASSLGTGTQPQHF
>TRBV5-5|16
CASSLGGGQGNQPQHF
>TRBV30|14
CACQVGVYNSPLHF
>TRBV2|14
CASSSGQGIQPQHF
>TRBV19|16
CASSITGTGLNNEQFF
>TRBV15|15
CATSRAPATEETQYF
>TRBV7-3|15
CASSSGGPGANVLTF
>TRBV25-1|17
CASSGGRIAGDYNEQFF